This T cell receptor beta chain was sequenced in a study of blood T cell repertoires in COVID-19. Overall study: Samples of COVID-19 (acute and convalescent) were obtained from the United States, Italy and Spain. Sources were T cells, B-cell-depleted T cells, or PBMCs; the material itself was cDNA or gDNA.

The V gene lost 4 bases and the J gene lost 6 bases, with 10 bases spanning the gap. The CDR3 consists of 13 residues. The germline gives CDR1 MDHEN, CDR2 SYDVKM. In the source study's methods: Reference gene primer amplification gave nucleated cell count estimates. Profiled with immunoSEQ multiplex PCR; TCRdb holds only in-frame clones, not every one. The V and J calls and clone size are taken from that table; D and trimming were inferred from the DNA. The repertoire holds 150,000 or so clones, with approximately 80% as singletons. Material: peripheral blood. The rearrangement joins TRBV28 to TRBJ2-1; tentatively, D is TRBD1 (5 bases). The TCR originated in a human donor in a cohort sampled during active COVID-19. CDR3 amino acids: CASSSRVGNEQFF. The CDR3 DNA is TGTGCCAGCAGTTCCAGGGTAGGCAATGAGCAGTTCTTC.